This T cell receptor (beta chain) was profiled in a study of early T cells in non-severe SARS-CoV-2 infection. Whole-study context: Sequencing input comprised bulk RNA from unsorted whole blood; chain pairing was not available.

This clonotype showed up just a few times. Each CDR3 protein gets one entry after TCRdb re-called the 5' RACE reads with MiXCR. In the table there are about 64,000 distinct CDR3 sequences, around 13% of which are singletons. The CDR3 contains 18 residues. V lost 3 bases and J lost 1; bases outside the gene matches: 11. The chain joins TRBV12-3 or TRBV12-4 to TRBJ2-1, with 8 bases that match TRBD2. The sample consisted of whole blood. The clonotype originates from an adult who was a healthcare worker with PCR-confirmed SARS-CoV-2 infection or an uninfected control (not recorded which). Here the CDR3 reads CASSLRRGESLSYNEQFF. For the CDR3, the DNA is TGTGCCAGCAGTTTGCGGCGGGGGGAATCATTATCCTACAATGAGCAGTTCTTC.